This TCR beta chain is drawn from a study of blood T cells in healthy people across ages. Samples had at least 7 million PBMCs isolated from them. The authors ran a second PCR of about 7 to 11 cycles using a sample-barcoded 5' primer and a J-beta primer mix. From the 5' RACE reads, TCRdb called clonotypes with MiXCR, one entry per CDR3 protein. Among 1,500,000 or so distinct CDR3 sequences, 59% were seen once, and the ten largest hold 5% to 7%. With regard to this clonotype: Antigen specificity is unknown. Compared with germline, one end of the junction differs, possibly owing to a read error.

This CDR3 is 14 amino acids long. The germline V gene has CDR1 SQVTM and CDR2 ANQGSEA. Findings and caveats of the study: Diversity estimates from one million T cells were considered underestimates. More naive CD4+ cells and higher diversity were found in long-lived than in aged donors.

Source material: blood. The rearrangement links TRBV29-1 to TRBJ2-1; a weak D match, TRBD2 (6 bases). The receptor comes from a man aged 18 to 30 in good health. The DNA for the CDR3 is TGCAGCTCCCGCCGGACTAACTCCCACAATGAGCAGTTCTTC. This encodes CSSRRTNSHNEQFF.